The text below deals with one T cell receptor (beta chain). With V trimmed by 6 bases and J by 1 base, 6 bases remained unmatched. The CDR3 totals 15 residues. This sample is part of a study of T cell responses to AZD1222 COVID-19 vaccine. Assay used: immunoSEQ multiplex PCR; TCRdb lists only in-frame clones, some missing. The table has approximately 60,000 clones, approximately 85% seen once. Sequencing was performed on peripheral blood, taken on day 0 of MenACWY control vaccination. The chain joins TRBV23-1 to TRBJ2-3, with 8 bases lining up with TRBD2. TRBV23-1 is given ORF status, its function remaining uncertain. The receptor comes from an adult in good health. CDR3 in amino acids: CASSREGRGTDTQYF. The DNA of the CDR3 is TGCGCCAGCAGCCGGGAGGGCCGGGGCACAGATACGCAGTATTTT.